Listed here is a single T cell receptor (beta chain). Its antigen is undetermined. RNA transcripts were the template for amplifying TCR beta CDR3 regions. Primed by the HTBI set, a first-round RT-PCR was run on the TCR CDR3. Using its own MiXCR run on the multiplex PCR reads, TCRdb lists one record per CDR3 protein. The sample yields almost 600,000 distinct CDR3 sequences, more than 11% seen once. V dropped 0 bases and J dropped 5; count of bases not matched to a gene: 7. The CDR3 is 18 amino acids. Per the germline V gene, CDR1 is MNHEY and CDR2 is SVGEGT. The source of the PBMCs was roughly 10 ml of fresh peripheral blood. The source of the sample is a study of T cells in Graves' hyperthyroidism and ophthalmopathy. Study observations and caveats: Most thyroid clonotypes with frequency above 0.001 were detected in blood.

The sequence was obtained from a woman aged 25 to 39 with Graves' hyperthyroidism that later progressed to Graves' ophthalmopathy. Input material: blood. The chain is built from TRBV6-2 or TRBV6-3 and TRBJ2-2; TRBD2 matches 12 bases. The CDR3 region has the DNA TGTGCCAGCAGTTACTCAGCTAGCGGGAGGGCCGCGACCGGGGAGCTGTTTTTT. It translates to CASSYSASGRAATGELFF.